These 15 T cell receptor beta chains came from one sample sequenced in a study of T cell responses to AZD1222 COVID-19 vaccine. The method was immunoSEQ multiplex PCR; TCRdb's version includes in-frame clones alone and lacks a portion of them. In the table there are some 100,000 clones, around 87% of which are singletons. Here the sequenced sample was peripheral blood, taken on day 0 of AZD1222 vaccination. Receptors originate from an adult in good health.

The CDR3 loop reads CASSQVLSNSPLHF. The CDR3 nucleotides are TGTGCCAGCAGCCAAGTTCTTTCCAATTCACCCCTCCACTTT. The V and J genes are TRBV3-1 (or the pseudogene TRBV3-2) and TRBJ1-6, with no clear D. Germline-derived CDR1 and CDR2 are LGHDT and YNNKEL (reference sequence). This CDR3 region has 14 residues. The V end lost 1 base, the J end lost 7 bases, and 8 bases lay between the germline ends.

The rearrangement joins TRBV30 to TRBJ1-4, with TRBD1 as a possible D gene (5 bases). This CDR3 is built from 15 residues. CDR1 and CDR2 (germline): GTSNPN, SVGIG (reference sequence). Deletions cut 0 bases from V and 11 bases from J, with 19 bases between. The CDR3 DNA is TGTGCCTGGAGTGTAAAGCTAGGGGCATCGGGGAAACTGTTTTTT. It specifies CAWSVKLGASGKLFF.

The genes are TRBV18 and TRBJ2-2; D gene ambiguous. The CDR3 has 15 residues. Germline V gene data show CDR1 as KGHSH and CDR2 as LQKENI. Trimming removed 3 bases at V and 7 bases at J, with 15 bases between. As DNA, the CDR3 is TGTGCCAGCTCACCTACGGGCGGAGATGTCGGGGAGCTGTTTTTT. As protein: CASSPTGGDVGELFF.

This sequence joins TRBV4-3 and TRBJ1-6; D ambiguous. Per germline, CDR1 LGHNA and CDR2 YSLEER. This CDR3 has 13 amino acids. Trimming removed 1 base at V and 16 bases at J, with 14 bases between. CDR3 residues: CASSQVAFQPLHF. The CDR3 bases are TGCGCCAGCAGCCAAGTGGCGTTTCAGCCTCTCCACTTT.

V gene TRBV5-3 combines with J gene TRBJ1-5, with D perhaps TRBD1 (6 bases). TRBV5-3 is identified as an open reading frame with a role that is uncertain. V was trimmed by 4 bases and J by 2 bases, leaving 10 bases between them. The length of the CDR3 is 14 residues. CDR3 sequence reads: CARSRRGGNQPQHF. CDR3 bases: TGTGCCAGAAGCCGGAGGGGGGGCAATCAGCCCCAGCATTTT.

J is TRBJ1-6 and V is TRBV2, with 8 bases identical to TRBD1. The V segment lost 6 bases and the J segment 10 bases; nucleotides outside the gene matches: 11. This CDR3 comprises 15 residues. The germline gives CDR1 SNHLY, CDR2 FYNNEI. The CDR3 loop is CASSLVQGGESPLHF. CDR3 coding DNA: TGTGCCAGCAGCCTAGTACAGGGGGGGGAGTCACCCCTCCACTTT.

V is TRBV15 and J is TRBJ2-1, with 9 bases lining up with TRBD2. The CDR3 has 15 amino acids. From germline, CDR1 is LNHNV and CDR2 YYDKDF (reference sequence). V dropped 1 base and J dropped 8; count of bases not matched to a gene: 6. The CDR3 region is CATSRVAGGHDEQFF. The DNA for the CDR3 is TGTGCCACCAGCAGAGTGGCGGGGGGGCACGATGAGCAGTTCTTC.

This clone came up once. The chain has TRBV3-1 (or the pseudogene TRBV3-2) and TRBJ1-2, with TRBD1 as a possible D gene (6 bases). V lost 3 bases, J lost 2 bases, and 13 bases lay in between. The CDR3 covers 15 residues. CDR1 and CDR2 from the germline V gene are LGHDT and YNNKEL (reference sequence). CDR3 bases: TGTGCCAGCAGCCACCAGGGGACTGAAAACTATGGCTACACCTTC. The encoded protein is CASSHQGTENYGYTF.

The CDR3 bases are TGTGCCAGCAGCTTGTGGGGCAGGGCGCCCACAGCTGGGGCCAACGTCCTGACTTTC. Residues: CASSLWGRAPTAGANVLTF. The chain combines TRBV5-6 with TRBJ2-6; tentative D call: TRBD1 (5 bases). CDR1 is SGHDT, CDR2 YYEEEE, per germline. V was clipped by 1 base and J by 2 bases, with 19 bases between them. This CDR3 is built from 19 residues.

DNA of the CDR3: TGTGCCAGCAGCATTGGATCCGGTGGGGGCTACACCTTC. Residues: CASSIGSGGGYTF. This chain uses TRBV6-6 with TRBJ1-2; D uncertain. The V end was cut by 6 bases, the J end by 8 bases, with 16 bases between. Germline V lookup: CDR1 MNHNY, CDR2 SVGAGI (reference sequence). The CDR3 consists of 13 residues.

The genes are TRBV28 and TRBJ2-7; D is perhaps TRBD1 (6 bases). The germline V gene has CDR1 MDHEN and CDR2 SYDVKM. The CDR3 length is 12 residues. Deletions cut 2 bases from V and 6 bases from J, with 8 bases between. CDR3 sequence: CASSLGGREQYF. In DNA form, the CDR3 reads TGTGCCAGCAGTTTAGGGGGCCGCGAGCAGTACTTC.

V and J are TRBV5-6 and TRBJ2-2; D is unresolved. The V end lost 1 base, the J end lost 0 bases, and 10 bases lay between the germline ends. The CDR3 totals 16 residues. Germline V gene lookup returns CDR1 SGHDT and CDR2 YYEEEE. CDR3 sequence reads: CASSLWAASNTGELFF. The DNA for the CDR3 is TGTGCCAGCAGCTTGTGGGCGGCTTCGAACACCGGGGAGCTGTTTTTT.

V gene TRBV7-8 combines with J gene TRBJ1-2; 7 bases align to TRBD1. Germline V gives CDR1 SGHVS, CDR2 FQNEAQ. CDR3 length: 14 residues. J lost 6 bases, V lost 1 base, and 5 bases had no gene match. DNA of the CDR3: TGTGCCAGCAGCTTAGTCGACAGGGTGGATGGCTACACCTTC. Protein sequence: CASSLVDRVDGYTF.

This chain uses TRBV5-5 with TRBJ1-2, with D unresolved. Germline CDR1 SGHKS, CDR2 YYEKEE (reference sequence). The CDR3 extends over 11 amino acids. Trimming removed 2 bases from V and 2 bases from J, with 1 base in between. In DNA, the CDR3 is TGTGCCAGCAGCTTCAACTATGGCTACACCTTC. Translated: CASSFNYGYTF.

This clone was observed a single time. This chain joins TRBV6-2 or TRBV6-3 and TRBJ1-4; D unresolved. This CDR3 contains 13 residues. Germline V gives CDR1 MNHEY, CDR2 SVGEGT. The V gene lost 2 bases and the J gene lost 6 bases, with 7 bases spanning the gap. This CDR3 is CASSYPPDEKLFF. CDR3 DNA sequence: TGTGCCAGCAGTTACCCTCCGGATGAAAAACTGTTTTTT.